This T cell receptor (beta chain) was captured by sequencing in a study of blood T cells in healthy people across ages. Whole-study results and caveats: Compared with aged donors, long-lived donors showed fewer expanded clones, suggesting selection.

Alongside a J-beta primer mix, a sample-barcoded 5' primer served in a second PCR lasting roughly 6 to 11 cycles. TCRdb analysed the 5' RACE reads with MiXCR anew, one entry per CDR3 protein. This sample has around 990,000 distinct CDR3 sequences, with almost 25% found just once. On this clonotype: Its antigen is unknown.

From germline, CDR1 is DFQATT and CDR2 SNEGSKA (reference sequence). The V gene end was trimmed by 2 bases and the J gene end by 5 bases; junction bases not matched to a gene: 10. CDR3 length equals 15 residues. The sample was also reused in another study, on T cells of mothers and their children.

The sample consisted of blood. The receptor was derived from a girl aged 2 to 9 in good health. The chain joins TRBV20-1 to TRBJ2-7, with 9 bases fitting TRBD2. The CDR3 here is CSARMPLAGVNEQYF. The CDR3 DNA follows: TGCAGTGCTAGAATGCCCTTAGCGGGAGTAAACGAGCAGTACTTC.